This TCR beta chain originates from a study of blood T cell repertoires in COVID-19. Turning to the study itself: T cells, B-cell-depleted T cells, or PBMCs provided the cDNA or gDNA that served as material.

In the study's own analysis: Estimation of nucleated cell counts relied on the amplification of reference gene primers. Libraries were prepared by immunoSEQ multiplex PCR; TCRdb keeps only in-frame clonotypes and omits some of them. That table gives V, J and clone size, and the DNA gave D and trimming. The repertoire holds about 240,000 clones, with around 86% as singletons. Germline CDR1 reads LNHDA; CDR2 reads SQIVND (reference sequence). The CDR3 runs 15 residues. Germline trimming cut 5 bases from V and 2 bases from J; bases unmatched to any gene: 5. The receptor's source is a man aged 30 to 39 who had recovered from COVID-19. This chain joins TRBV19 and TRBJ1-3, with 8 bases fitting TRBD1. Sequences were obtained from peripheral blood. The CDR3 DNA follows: TGTGCCAGTAGTGAACAGGGGGTACCTGGAAACACCATATATTTT. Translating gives CASSEQGVPGNTIYF.